Below, 20 T cell receptor beta chains from the same sample are listed, as sequenced in a study of cytomegalovirus exposure and HLA in healthy donors. PCR was performed using 60 Vbeta and 13 Jbeta primers. The assay was immunoSEQ multiplex PCR, and TCRdb's table has in-frame clones only and misses some. The sample yields fewer than 200,000 clones, over 65% seen once. The specimen was PBMCs. The source is a female donor in good health and CMV-seronegative.

This clone was counted between two and nine times. The chain uses TRBV7-9 and TRBJ2-2; D remains unclear. The germline V gene encodes CDR1 SEHNR and CDR2 FQNEAQ (reference sequence). Trimming cost V 1 base and J 5 bases, with 20 bases left between them. CDR3 length: 18 amino acids. The chain's CDR3 is CASSLDWPRGRGTGELFF. The CDR3 bases are TGTGCCAGCAGCTTAGATTGGCCCCGTGGCCGCGGTACCGGGGAGCTGTTTTTT.

This chain links TRBV5-1 with TRBJ2-1; TRBD1 agrees at 7 bases. The CDR3 has 14 residues. V was pared by 4 bases and J by 3 bases, with 4 bases of the junction left unmatched. The germline V gene has CDR1 SGHRS and CDR2 YFSETQ. The CDR3 DNA reads as TGCGCCAGCAGCGTAGGACAGGTCTACAATGAGCAGTTCTTC. This codes for CASSVGQVYNEQFF.

This clone was observed at least ten times. This chain joins TRBV4-2 and TRBJ1-2; D ambiguous. Germline V gene sequence: CDR1 LGHNA, CDR2 YNFKEQ. Trimming removed 4 bases from V and 7 bases from J, with 10 bases in between. The CDR3 sequence is 12 residues long. CDR3 bases: TGTGCCAGCAGCCCTGAGGGCATTGGCTACACCTTC. Amino acid sequence: CASSPEGIGYTF.

The genes are TRBV15 and TRBJ1-5, with TRBD1 matching 9 bases. The V segment lost 4 bases and the J segment 4 bases; nucleotides outside the gene matches: 17. The V gene's germline CDR1 is LNHNV and CDR2 YYDKDF (reference sequence). There are 19 residues in the CDR3. Here the CDR3 DNA reads TGTGCCACCAGCAATTCAAAGGGCTCCGGGACAGGGTGGAATCAGCCCCAGCATTTT. Amino acid sequence: CATSNSKGSGTGWNQPQHF.

V is TRBV6-6 and J is TRBJ1-4; possible D gene TRBD1, 5 bases. Per germline, CDR1 MNHNY and CDR2 SVGAGI (reference sequence). With 4 bases removed from V and 1 base from J, the gap between germline ends came to 10 bases. The CDR3 totals 15 residues. The CDR3 sequence: CASSLGQVTNEKLFF. CDR3 nucleotide sequence: TGTGCCAGCAGTTTAGGACAAGTAACTAATGAAAAACTGTTTTTT.

The chain's CDR3 is CAISEGLANTDTQYF. CDR3 DNA: TGTGCCATCAGTGAAGGACTAGCAAACACAGATACGCAGTATTTT. The chain links TRBV10-3 to TRBJ2-3; 8 nucleotides line up with TRBD2. The CDR3 totals 15 residues. The germline gives CDR1 ENHRY, CDR2 SYGVKD. V lost 3 bases and J lost 2; bases outside the gene matches: 4.

The CDR3 is CASSPGGARGPQHF. The CDR3 DNA reads TGTGCCAGCAGCCCAGGGGGAGCCCGGGGGCCCCAGCATTTT. V is TRBV21-1 and J is TRBJ1-5; TRBD1, the table's D call, lacks a check against the DNA. TRBV21-1 is an annotated pseudogene. CDR3 size: 14 residues.

The rearrangement links TRBV9 to TRBJ1-3, with a possible D match to TRBD1 (5 bases). V was shortened by 5 bases and J by 0 bases, with 12 bases between the two germline ends. In germline, CDR1 is SGDLS, CDR2 YYNGEE. The CDR3 has 15 residues. For the CDR3, the DNA is TGTGCCAGCAGTTTCGGACATGACTCTGGAAACACCATATATTTT. Translation: CASSFGHDSGNTIYF.

V is TRBV12-2 and J is TRBJ1-2; TRBD1, as called in the table, went unchecked against the DNA. TRBV12-2 is described as a pseudogene. The CDR3 runs 15 residues. CDR3 bases: TGTGCAAGTCGCTTAGAGTCTGGGCAGGGTGGGGGCTACACCTTC. Protein: CASRLESGQGGGYTF.

In this sample, this clone turned up a few times. The chain employs TRBV20-1 and TRBJ2-1; a possible D gene is TRBD2 (6 bases). Trimming took off 6 bases at V and 9 bases at J, with 12 bases between the two ends. Per germline, CDR1 DFQATT and CDR2 SNEGSKA (reference sequence). This CDR3 spans 11 amino acids. The CDR3 loop is CSATLALEQFF. The CDR3 DNA reads as TGCAGTGCCACTCTAGCGCTTGAGCAGTTCTTC.

The chain combines TRBV29-1 with TRBJ2-1, with 7 bases that match TRBD1. The CDR3 is 13 amino acids. Germline assignment: CDR1 SQVTM and CDR2 ANQGSEA. V lost 8 bases and J lost 4; bases outside the gene matches: 8. Here the CDR3 DNA reads TGCAGCCTCCGGGACAGCATTTACAATGAGCAGTTCTTC. Its translation: CSLRDSIYNEQFF.

V and J are TRBV19 and TRBJ2-7; D unclear. Germline V lookup: CDR1 LNHDA, CDR2 SQIVND (reference sequence). CDR3 length: 15 amino acids. Trimming left V 3 bases short and J 2 bases short, with 14 bases between. CDR3 protein: CASSMVVAVPYEQYF. CDR3 nucleotides: TGTGCCAGTAGTATGGTGGTGGCTGTTCCCTACGAGCAGTACTTC.

The CDR3 DNA is TGTGCCAGCAGCGTGGAGGGGACAGTCTGGAATGGCTACACCTTC. Encoded protein: CASSVEGTVWNGYTF. The rearrangement uses TRBV5-6 and TRBJ1-2, with 7 bases matching TRBD1. Germline values: CDR1 SGHDT, CDR2 YYEEEE. The J segment lost 6 bases and the V segment lost 4 bases, leaving 12 bases of the junction unmatched. The CDR3 length is 15 residues. The whole variable domain, filled in from reference TRBV5-6 and TRBJ1-2, reads DAGVTQSPTHLIKTRGQQVTLRCSPKSGHDTVSWYQQALGQGPQFIFQYYEEEERQRGNFPDRFSGHQFPNYSSELNVNALLLGDSALYLCASSVEGTVWNGYTFGSGTRLTVV.

The V and J genes are TRBV7-6 and TRBJ2-3; tentative D call: TRBD1 (5 bases). The CDR3 consists of 16 residues. Germline lookup yields CDR1 SGHVS and CDR2 FNYEAQ. V lost 5 bases to trimming and J lost 6 bases, with 21 bases between them. In DNA, the CDR3 is TGTGCCAGCAGCGTCCGGCAGGGTTCTTTCACGGATACGCAGTATTTT. Encoded protein: CASSVRQGSFTDTQYF.

This chain links TRBV5-8 with TRBJ2-1, with D hard to call. This CDR3 region has 13 residues. Germline CDR1 reads SGHTS; CDR2 reads YDEGEE. V lost 0 bases, J lost 3 bases, and 4 bases lay in between. CDR3 protein: CASSLDSYNEQFF. The CDR3 DNA is TGTGCCAGCAGCTTGGACAGCTACAATGAGCAGTTCTTC.

This chain links TRBV4-1 with TRBJ2-1; 7 nucleotides line up with TRBD2. Germline V gene sequence: CDR1 MGHRA, CDR2 YSYEKL. This CDR3 contains 17 residues. The J segment lost 0 bases and the V segment lost 4 bases, leaving 9 bases of the junction unmatched. Here the CDR3 reads CASSLSGKAFSYNEQFF. The CDR3 DNA follows: TGCGCCAGCAGCCTAAGCGGGAAAGCCTTCTCCTACAATGAGCAGTTCTTC.

The chain is built from TRBV7-8 and TRBJ2-3; 7 nucleotides line up with TRBD1. Germline CDR1 is SGHVS and CDR2 is FQNEAQ. The V gene end was trimmed by 6 bases and the J gene end by 1 base; junction bases not matched to a gene: 19. This CDR3 contains 19 residues. In DNA, the CDR3 is TGTGCCAGCAGAGCAAGCGTCAGACAGGGTAGGTCTGGCACAGATACGCAGTATTTT. It is translated as CASRASVRQGRSGTDTQYF.

CDR3 nucleotide sequence: TGTGCCAGCGGAGGGGGCAACTACGAGCAGTACTTC. Encoded protein: CASGGGNYEQYF. The rearrangement joins TRBV7-9 to TRBJ2-7; TRBD1 might be the D (7 bases). The CDR3 consists of 12 residues. The germline V gene has CDR1 SEHNR and CDR2 FQNEAQ (reference sequence). V was cut by 8 bases and J by 3 bases, with 11 bases left in between.

This clone has just one count. The J gene is TRBJ2-1, the V gene TRBV4-3, with 14 bases that match TRBD2. The CDR3 totals 16 residues. CDR1 is LGHNA, CDR2 YSLEER, per germline. With 5 bases clipped from V and 10 bases from J, the junction kept 10 bases outside the gene matches. CDR3 sequence (DNA): TGCGCCAGCAGCTCCCAGACTAGCGGGAGGGTGGGCGAGCAGTTCTTC. As protein: CASSSQTSGRVGEQFF.

The V and J genes are TRBV30 and TRBJ1-6, with D maybe TRBD1 (6 bases). The CDR3 contains 13 residues. V lost 2 bases to trimming and J lost 8 bases, with 10 bases between them. Germline CDR1 and CDR2: GTSNPN and SVGIG (reference sequence). CDR3 sequence reads: CAWSQGMDSPLHF. The CDR3 nucleotides read TGTGCCTGGAGTCAGGGGATGGATTCACCCCTCCACTTT. The full variable domain, completed using reference TRBV30 and TRBJ1-6, is SQTIHQWPATLVQPVGSPLSLECTVEGTSNPNLYWYRQAAGRGLQLLFYSVGIGQISSEVPQNLSASRPQDRQFILSSKKLLLSDSGFYLCAWSQGMDSPLHFGNGTRLTVT.